This T cell receptor beta chain was recorded in a study of identical twins. The CDR3 runs to 16 residues. Germline assignment: CDR1 DFQATT and CDR2 SNEGSKA (reference sequence). Trimming removed 0 bases from V and 0 bases from J; junction bases left unmatched: 7. TCRdb reanalysed the 5' RACE reads using MiXCR and keeps one entry per CDR3 protein. The sample lists some 560,000 distinct CDR3 sequences, more than 9% occurring once. This clonotype was seen a few times. The sample also formed part of further work on yellow fever vaccine responses in identical twins. This second report adds: Vaccine T cell responses of twins reportedly seemed partly convergent and partly personalized.

The genes are TRBV20-1 and TRBJ2-5, with 7 bases identical to TRBD2. The TCR sequence derives from a woman aged 18-29 years in good health. Sequencing input: PBMCs. CDR3 sequence: CSARDPLAVYQETQYF. As DNA, the CDR3 is TGCAGTGCTAGAGATCCCCTAGCGGTGTACCAAGAGACCCAGTACTTC.